The clone carrying this T cell receptor (beta chain) was found a few times. The authors prepared the TCRbeta library with unique molecular identifiers. TCRdb redid the calling of the PCR reads with MiXCR, one entry per CDR3 protein. The profile shows about 200,000 distinct CDR3 sequences, 7.5% to 9.5% of them singletons. V was pared by 2 bases and J by 2 bases, with 16 bases between. The CDR3 extends over 17 amino acids. The sample belongs to a study of T-cell reconstitution after alpha-beta-depleted transplantation in children. The sequence came from a male patient aged 2 to 10 who had a stem cell transplant for acute myeloid leukemia, so the T cells may come from the graft donor. Sample: PBMCs, mostly from graft donor cells, taken 360 days after TCRalphabeta/CD19-depleted stem cell transplant. V gene TRBV12-3 or TRBV12-4 combines with J gene TRBJ1-5; D is possibly TRBD1 (6 bases). The CDR3 reads CASSLRGTGDRNQPQHF. The CDR3 nucleotides are TGTGCCAGCAGTTTAAGGGGGACGGGGGATCGCAATCAGCCCCAGCATTTT.